Listed below are T cell receptor beta chains from one sample, sequenced in a study of CD8+CD57+ T cells in acquired aplastic anemia. TCRdb itself ran the reads through MiXCR, one entry per CDR3 protein. The sample holds about 190,000 distinct CDR3 sequences, approximately 49% seen once. Sequencing was performed on sorted CD4+, CD8+, or CD8+CD57+ T cells (not recorded which) from PBMCs. These receptors were obtained from a human donor in good health, serving as a control. Both conserved end residues are part of each CDR3. A D gene is named only where the DNA matches it firmly. Where a row states a size, it is once, few, many or the class of an expanded clone; other rows omit it.

j_call v_call clone_size d_call cdr3_aa cdr3_nt
TRBJ1-6 TRBV7-9 - - CASSFNRHNSPLHF TGTGCCAGCAGTTTTAACAGACACAATTCGCCCCTCCACTTT
TRBJ2-4 TRBV15 - TRBD2 CATSNRDYLVGIQYF TGTGCCACCAGCAACCGGGACTACCTAGTTGGCATTCAGTACTTC
TRBJ2-2 TRBV5-1 - - CASSYNDRTNTGELFF TGCGCCAGCAGTTATAACGACAGGACGAACACCGGGGAGCTGTTTTTT
TRBJ1-5 TRBV24-1 - - CATSRGTSNQPQHF TGTGCCACCAGTCGGGGAACGAGCAACCAGCCCCAGCATTTT
TRBJ2-3 TRBV15 many - CATSRAQITDTQYF TGTGCCACCAGCAGAGCACAGATCACAGATACGCAGTATTTT
TRBJ2-5 TRBV7-2 - TRBD2 CASSPRGAGGHQETQYF TGTGCCAGCTCCCCACGGGGCGCGGGGGGCCATCAAGAGACCCAGTACTTC
TRBJ1-2 TRBV2 - TRBD1 CASSYNRGSDGYTF TGTGCCAGCAGTTACAACAGGGGGTCGGATGGCTACACCTTC
TRBJ1-2 TRBV29-1 - - CSVDRRGAGYGYTF TGCAGCGTTGATCGGAGGGGCGCCGGCTATGGCTACACCTTC
TRBJ2-5 TRBV19 few - CASSIGGARETQYF TGTGCCAGTAGTATTGGGGGGGCGCGGGAGACCCAGTACTTC
TRBJ1-2 TRBV15 - - CATSRDQEGYTF TGTGCCACCAGCAGAGATCAGGAGGGTTACACCTTC
TRBJ2-3 TRBV5-1 many TRBD2 CASSWGSGRSTDTQYF TGCGCCAGCAGCTGGGGTAGCGGGAGGAGCACAGATACGCAGTATTTT
TRBJ2-7 TRBV20-1 - - CSALGRGSSYEQYF TGCAGTGCCCTGGGGCGGGGCTCCTCCTACGAGCAGTACTTC
TRBJ2-7 TRBV24-1 few TRBD2 CATSDGVAGTSGFTPYEQYF TGTGCCACCAGTGATGGGGTGGCCGGGACTAGCGGGTTTACCCCCTACGAGCAGTACTTC
TRBJ2-7 TRBV10-1 - TRBD2 CASMEKTSGEWYEQYF TGCGCCAGCATGGAGAAGACTAGCGGGGAATGGTACGAGCAGTACTTC
TRBJ2-3 TRBV10-3 few TRBD2 CAISGTSGADTQYF TGTGCCATCAGTGGGACTAGCGGGGCGGATACGCAGTATTTT
TRBJ2-3 TRBV25-1 - - CASSHSTRDQHTDTQYF TGTGCCAGCAGCCACTCCACGAGGGATCAACACACAGATACGCAGTATTTT